A selection of T cell receptor beta chains follows, all from one sample in a study of blood T cell repertoires in COVID-19. Repertoires were generated with immunoSEQ multiplex PCR, while TCRdb's copy carries only in-frame clones and drops some. The data show 130,000 to 150,000 clones, roughly 79% seen once. The sample was peripheral blood. These receptors came from a human donor in a cohort sampled during active COVID-19. CDR3s include the opening cysteine and the closing phenylalanine or tryptophan. The D gene is left open where the match is weak. The listing skips clone size in some rows; elsewhere it reads once, few, many or a size class.

abundance,v_gene,d_gene,j_gene,CDR3aa,CDR3nt
NA,TRBV5-1,NA,TRBJ2-7,CASSLASYEQYF,TGCGCCAGCAGCTTGGCATCCTACGAGCAGTACTTC
NA,TRBV6-4,NA,TRBJ2-7,CASSVDEGSYEQYF,TGTGCCAGCAGTGTGGACGAGGGCTCCTACGAGCAGTACTTC
few,TRBV15,NA,TRBJ2-7,CATSSGKEPTYEQYF,TGTGCCACCAGCTCAGGGAAGGAGCCGACCTACGAGCAGTACTTC
NA,TRBV5-6,TRBD2,TRBJ2-5,CASSLAVQGGWETQYF,TGTGCCAGCAGCTTGGCCGTTCAGGGAGGGTGGGAGACCCAGTACTTC
NA,TRBV7-8,NA,TRBJ2-7,CASSQTATYEQYF,TGTGCCAGCAGCCAGACAGCAACCTACGAGCAGTACTTC
NA,TRBV2,TRBD1,TRBJ2-7,CASSERTGRVYEQYF,TGTGCCAGCAGTGAAAGGACAGGAAGAGTCTACGAGCAGTACTTC
NA,TRBV6-2/TRBV6-3,TRBD2,TRBJ2-7,CASSAGTSFPEQYF,TGTGCCAGCAGTGCCGGGACTAGCTTCCCCGAGCAGTACTTC
NA,TRBV2,NA,TRBJ1-5,CASSEDRDQPQHF,TGTGCCAGCAGTGAAGACAGGGATCAGCCCCAGCATTTT
NA,TRBV10-1,TRBD2,TRBJ2-3,CASSEKGTSGSTDTQYF,TGCGCCAGCAGTGAGAAAGGGACTAGCGGGAGCACAGATACGCAGTATTTT
once,TRBV28,NA,TRBJ1-3,CASSLFGILSGNTIYF,TGTGCCAGCAGTTTATTCGGGATTCTCTCTGGAAACACCATATATTTT
NA,TRBV10-3,TRBD2,TRBJ2-1,CAISPSSGGNNEQFF,TGTGCCATCAGCCCTTCTAGCGGGGGAAACAATGAGCAGTTCTTC
NA,TRBV10-2,NA,TRBJ2-1,CASSELPGSSYNEQFF,TGCGCCAGCAGTGAGTTACCCGGGAGCTCCTACAATGAGCAGTTCTTC
NA,TRBV6-5,TRBD2,TRBJ2-7,CASRGGRGYEQYF,TGTGCCAGTCGGGGGGGTAGGGGCTACGAGCAGTACTTC
NA,TRBV28,NA,TRBJ2-3,CALGGMGTDTQYF,TGTGCCCTCGGCGGGATGGGCACAGATACGCAGTATTTT